The subject of this entry is one TCR beta chain. Its cognate antigen is unknown. The sample comes from a study of T cell responses to AZD1222 COVID-19 vaccine. Study-wide results and limits: The donor group comprised mostly white British people and more females; the analysis possibly underestimated clonal diversity. Seropositive at baseline were only a handful of AZD1222 recipients.

The table came from immunoSEQ multiplex PCR; TCRdb's copy has only in-frame clones and leaves some out. Counted here are approximately 120,000 clones, 80% to 90% occurring once; the ten biggest clones make up about 5.6%. The specimen was peripheral blood, collected on day 0 of AZD1222 vaccination. The sequence derives from an adult in good health.

The CDR3, as DNA: TGTGCCAGCAAAACAGGGGGGTCTTGGTATGGCTACACCTTC. It specifies CASKTGGSWYGYTF. V and J are TRBV6-5 and TRBJ1-2; 8 bases agree with TRBD1. Unmatched junction bases numbered 9, after V lost 7 bases and J lost 5 bases. The CDR3 contains 14 residues. Germline V lookup: CDR1 MNHEY, CDR2 SVGAGI.